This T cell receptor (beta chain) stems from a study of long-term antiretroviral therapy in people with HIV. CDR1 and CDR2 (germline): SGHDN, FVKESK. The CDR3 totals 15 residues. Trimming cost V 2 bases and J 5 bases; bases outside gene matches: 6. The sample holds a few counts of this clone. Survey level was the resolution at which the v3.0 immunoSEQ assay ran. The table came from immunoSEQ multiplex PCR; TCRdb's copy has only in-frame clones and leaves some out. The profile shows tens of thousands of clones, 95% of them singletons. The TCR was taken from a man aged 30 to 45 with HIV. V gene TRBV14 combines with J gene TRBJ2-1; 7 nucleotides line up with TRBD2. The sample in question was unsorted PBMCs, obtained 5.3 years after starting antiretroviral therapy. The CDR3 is CASSQRAGTHNEQFF. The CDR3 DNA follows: TGTGCCAGCAGCCAACGAGCGGGAACCCACAATGAGCAGTTCTTC.